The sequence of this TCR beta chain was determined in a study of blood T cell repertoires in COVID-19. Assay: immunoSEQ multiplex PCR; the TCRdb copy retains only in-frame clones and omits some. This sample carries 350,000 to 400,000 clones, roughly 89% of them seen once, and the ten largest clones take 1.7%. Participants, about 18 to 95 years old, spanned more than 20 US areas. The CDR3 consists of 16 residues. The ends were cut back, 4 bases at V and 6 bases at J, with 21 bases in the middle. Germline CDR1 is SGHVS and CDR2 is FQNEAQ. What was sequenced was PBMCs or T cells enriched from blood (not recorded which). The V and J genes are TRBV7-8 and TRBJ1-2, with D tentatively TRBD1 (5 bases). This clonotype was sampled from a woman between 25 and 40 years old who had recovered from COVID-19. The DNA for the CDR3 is TGTGCCAGCAGCTCCAGGGTGTTAAACCCTGAGGATGGCTACACCTTC. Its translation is CASSSRVLNPEDGYTF.